These 11 T cell receptor beta chains originate from one sample sequenced in a study of blood T cell repertoires in COVID-19. The data were produced by immunoSEQ multiplex PCR, yet TCRdb's version contains in-frame clones alone and is incomplete. Seen here are around 220,000 clones, under 90% observed once, and the top ten hold over 6%. Sequencing used peripheral blood. Receptor source: a woman aged 80 or older with COVID-19, enrolled during active disease.

The chain recombines TRBV5-6 with TRBJ2-5; D possibly corresponds to TRBD2 (7 bases). CDR1 is SGHDT, CDR2 YYEEEE, per germline. This CDR3 region has 13 residues. The V end lost 4 bases, the J end lost 4 bases, and 11 bases lay between the germline ends. The CDR3 DNA is TGTGCCAGCAGCCGGGGGGCGGGAGAGACCCAGTACTTC. It encodes CASSRGAGETQYF.

This rearrangement joins TRBV7-2 to TRBJ2-7, with D uncertain. Germline values: CDR1 SGHTA, CDR2 FQGNSA. This CDR3 has 15 residues. The ends were cut back, 1 base at V and 0 bases at J, with 10 bases in the middle. The CDR3 protein is CASSLDRSSSYEQYF. The CDR3 nucleotides read TGTGCCAGCAGCTTAGATCGCTCGAGCTCCTACGAGCAGTACTTC.

The rearrangement uses TRBV10-3 and TRBJ1-2; D not certain. Germline V gene sequence: CDR1 ENHRY, CDR2 SYGVKD. The CDR3 length is 13 residues. Trimming shortened V by 4 bases and J by 2 bases, and 8 bases separated the two germline ends. The DNA for the CDR3 is TGTGCCATCAGTGGGGCAGGCAACTATGGCTACACCTTC. Protein: CAISGAGNYGYTF.

This chain uses TRBV6-2 or TRBV6-3 with TRBJ2-5; maybe TRBD1 (6 bases). CDR1 and CDR2 (germline): MNHEY, SVGEGT. This CDR3 has 16 amino acids. The V and J ends lost 6 bases and 2 bases respectively, with 19 bases between them. The CDR3 here is CASSPSPTGQQETQYF. In DNA form, the CDR3 reads TGTGCCAGCAGCCCTTCCCCGACAGGCCAACAAGAGACCCAGTACTTC.

The V gene is TRBV3-1 (or the pseudogene TRBV3-2), the J gene TRBJ1-2; the match to TRBD1 covers 7 bases. CDR1 is LGHDT and CDR2 is YNNKEL in the germline V gene (reference sequence). V gave up 2 bases and J gave up 4 bases; unmatched junction bases: 10. The CDR3 is 16 amino acids. In DNA form, the CDR3 reads TGTGCCAGCAGCCAAACCGGGACAGCTCTTTCCTATGGCTACACCTTC. Amino acids: CASSQTGTALSYGYTF.

The J gene is TRBJ2-7, the V gene TRBV7-3; 10 bases are shared with TRBD1. The CDR3 extends over 14 amino acids. Germline trimming cut 3 bases from V and 6 bases from J; bases unmatched to any gene: 5. Germline V gene lookup returns CDR1 SGHTA and CDR2 FQGTGA. The CDR3 DNA reads as TGTGCCAGCAGCTTGGGGACAGGGGCCGCCGAGCAGTACTTC. Amino acid sequence: CASSLGTGAAEQYF.

J is TRBJ1-4 and V is TRBV7-8; tentative D call: TRBD1 (5 bases). V was clipped by 5 bases and J by 0 bases, with 10 bases between them. Germline CDR1 SGHVS, CDR2 FQNEAQ. This CDR3 is 15 amino acids long. CDR3 sequence reads: CASSQDSATNEKLFF. As DNA, the CDR3 is TGTGCCAGCAGCCAAGACAGTGCAACTAATGAAAAACTGTTTTTT.

The V and J genes are TRBV6-5 and TRBJ2-1; D is undetermined. V lost 8 bases and J lost 1, with 15 bases in between. This CDR3 has 15 residues. Germline CDR1 and CDR2: MNHEY and SVGAGI. The CDR3 sequence: CASVVLSGSYNEQFF. The CDR3 nucleotides are TGTGCCAGCGTGGTGCTTTCGGGTTCCTACAATGAGCAGTTCTTC.

This sequence joins TRBV3-1 (or the pseudogene TRBV3-2) and TRBJ1-1; tentative D call: TRBD1 (5 bases). Germline V lookup: CDR1 LGHDT, CDR2 YNNKEL (reference sequence). Trimming left V 4 bases short and J 11 bases short, with 14 bases between. This CDR3 spans 12 amino acids. Here the CDR3 reads CASSPGGAEAFF. The CDR3 DNA reads as TGTGCCAGCAGCCCCGGGGGTGCGGAGGCTTTCTTT.

This clone was seen once. The V call is TRBV11-2, the J call TRBJ1-3; D gene unclear. This CDR3 contains 14 residues. The V end was cut by 3 bases, the J end by 4 bases, with 10 bases between. Germline V gene data show CDR1 as SGHAT and CDR2 as FQNNGV. DNA for the CDR3: TGTGCCAGCAGCTTGTCGACTAGGGGAAACACCATATATTTT. Its translation is CASSLSTRGNTIYF.

This CDR3 reads CASSSPRRGGRGTGELFF. CDR3 DNA sequence: TGTGCCAGCAGCTCCCCGAGGAGAGGCGGGCGGGGCACCGGGGAGCTGTTTTTT. This rearrangement joins TRBV7-2 to TRBJ2-2, with a tentative D call TRBD2 (6 bases). The CDR3 totals 18 residues. V dropped 4 bases and J dropped 4 bases, with 22 bases sitting between them. CDR1 SGHTA and CDR2 FQGNSA come from the germline V gene.